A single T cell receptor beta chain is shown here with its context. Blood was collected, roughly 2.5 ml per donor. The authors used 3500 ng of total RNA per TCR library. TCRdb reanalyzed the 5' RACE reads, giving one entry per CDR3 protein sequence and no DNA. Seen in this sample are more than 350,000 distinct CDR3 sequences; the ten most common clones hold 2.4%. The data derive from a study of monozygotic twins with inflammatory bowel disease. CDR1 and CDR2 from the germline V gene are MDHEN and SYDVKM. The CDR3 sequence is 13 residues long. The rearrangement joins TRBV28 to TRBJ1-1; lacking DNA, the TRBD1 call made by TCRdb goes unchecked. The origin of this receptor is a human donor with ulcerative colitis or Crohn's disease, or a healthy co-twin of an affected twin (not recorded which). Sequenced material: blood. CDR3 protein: CASSSPGQLEAFF.